The 22 T cell receptor beta chains below come from one sample, sequenced in a study of blood T cell repertoires in COVID-19 (dated by TCRdb to 2018 to 2021). Library method: the immunoSEQ multiplex PCR assay. TCRdb holds this immuneACCESS table with in-frame rearrangements only. Some clones are missing; in checked studies, unresolved V genes explain under half, and the rest has no known cause. The sample profile shows about 130,000 clones; about four fifths of them were found once. The ten most abundant clones make up around 13% of the sample. Material for sequencing was peripheral blood. These receptors all come from a human donor in a cohort sampled during active COVID-19.

This rearrangement joins TRBV27 to TRBJ2-7; D unclear. Trimming pared 6 bases from V and 4 bases from J, leaving 19 bases between. Germline V gene data show CDR1 as MNHEY and CDR2 as SMNVEV (reference sequence). The CDR3 contains 15 residues. CDR3 sequence reads: CASSAAALSSYEQYF. The CDR3 nucleotides are TGTGCCAGCAGCGCGGCGGCCCTCTCTTCTTACGAGCAGTACTTC.

Worth noting for this clone: Other DNA sequences in the same sample also yield this CDR3. V and J are TRBV12-2 and TRBJ1-2. TRBV12-2 is a listed pseudogene. The CDR3 covers 15 residues. The CDR3 nucleotides are TGTGCAAGTCGCTTAAGCTGGGGCGGGGGTCGGGGCTACACCTTC. Protein product: CASRLSWGGGRGYTF.

This clone was counted a single time. The chain combines TRBV3-1 (or the pseudogene TRBV3-2) with TRBJ2-3, with 9 bases matching TRBD1. Germline CDR1 is LGHDT and CDR2 is YNNKEL (reference sequence). CDR3 size: 15 residues. V was clipped by 5 bases and J by 4 bases; unmatched bases: 7. This CDR3 is CASSDTGGISDTQYF. CDR3 DNA: TGTGCCAGCAGCGACACAGGGGGCATTTCAGATACGCAGTATTTT.

V is TRBV4-1 and J is TRBJ1-5; D gene unclear. CDR3 length equals 15 residues. Germline V gene lookup returns CDR1 MGHRA and CDR2 YSYEKL. V shed 2 bases and J shed 0 bases, with 8 bases lying between them. The CDR3 reads CASSQYVASNQPQHF. CDR3 nucleotides: TGCGCCAGCAGCCAATACGTGGCTAGCAATCAGCCCCAGCATTTT.

This clone showed up many times. The DNA of the CDR3 is TGTGCCAGCAGTTATGTGGCGGGGGGTCAAGATACGCAGTATTTT. Its translation is CASSYVAGGQDTQYF. The chain has TRBV6-6 and TRBJ2-3; TRBD2 agrees at 8 bases. Germline CDR1 MNHNY, CDR2 SVGAGI (reference sequence). The J segment lost 5 bases and the V segment lost 3 bases, leaving 7 bases of the junction unmatched. CDR3 length: 15 residues.

The rearrangement links TRBV6-1 to TRBJ2-6; 8 nucleotides line up with TRBD1. Germline trimming cut 0 bases from V and 0 bases from J; bases unmatched to any gene: 22. Germline CDR1 reads MNHNS; CDR2 reads SASEGT. The length of the CDR3 is 24 residues. As DNA, the CDR3 is TGTGCCAGCAGTGAAGCGCTCCCTTCGGGTGGGACAGGAAAAATTAGCTCTGGGGCCAACGTCCTGACTTTC. This gives the protein CASSEALPSGGTGKISSGANVLTF.

This clone was recorded once. The chain uses TRBV5-1 and TRBJ2-2; D perhaps matches TRBD1 (5 bases). Germline-derived CDR1 and CDR2 are SGHRS and YFSETQ. This CDR3 region has 15 residues. V was clipped by 3 bases and J by 1 base, with 10 bases between them. The CDR3 sequence: CASSSRQGNTGELFF. CDR3 in DNA: TGCGCCAGCAGCTCGCGTCAGGGGAACACCGGGGAGCTGTTTTTT. Together with reference TRBV5-1 and TRBJ2-2, the CDR3 gives the full variable domain: KAGVTQTPRYLIKTRGQQVTLSCSPISGHRSVSWYQQTPGQGLQFLFEYFSETQRNKGNFPGRFSGRQFSNSRSEMNVSTLELGDSALYLCASSSRQGNTGELFFGEGSRLTVL.

This sequence joins TRBV5-6 and TRBJ2-7; 11 bases are a match to TRBD2. Unmatched junction bases numbered 5, after V lost 4 bases and J lost 2 bases. Germline CDR1 is SGHDT and CDR2 is YYEEEE. This CDR3 has 15 amino acids. CDR3 DNA sequence: TGTGCCAGCAGCCTGGGACTAGCGGCCGCCTACGAGCAGTACTTC. Protein sequence: CASSLGLAAAYEQYF.

The V call is TRBV21-1, the J call TRBJ1-1; the table's D call, TRBD1, was not checked against the DNA. TRBV21-1 is a recognized pseudogene. CDR3 size: 17 residues. The CDR3 is CASSKFNRGLWVTEAFF. The CDR3 DNA follows: TGTGCCAGCAGCAAATTCAACAGGGGGCTATGGGTCACTGAAGCTTTCTTT.

This clone has more than one count but fewer than ten. The chain recombines TRBV6-5 with TRBJ1-3; TRBD1 matches 9 bases. This CDR3 has 14 amino acids. The germline CDR1 and CDR2 sequences are MNHEY and SVGAGI. V gave up 5 bases and J gave up 5 bases; unmatched junction bases: 4. CDR3 region: CASSLDRGRNTIYF. CDR3 nucleotide sequence: TGTGCCAGCAGTCTGGACAGGGGCAGAAACACCATATATTTT.

The rearrangement joins TRBV10-1 to TRBJ1-1, with D perhaps matching TRBD1 (6 bases). This CDR3 spans 13 amino acids. V dropped 10 bases and J dropped 5 bases, with 17 bases sitting between them. The V gene's germline CDR1 is WNHNN and CDR2 SYGVQD (reference sequence). The CDR3 sequence: CATLGASGTEAFF. CDR3 sequence (DNA): TGCGCCACTCTGGGGGCGTCGGGGACTGAAGCTTTCTTT.

This chain's CDR3 is CSVQGQYTEAFF. CDR3 nucleotide sequence: TGCAGCGTCCAAGGACAGTACACTGAAGCTTTCTTT. The rearrangement joins TRBV29-1 to TRBJ1-1, with TRBD1 as a possible D gene (6 bases). CDR3 size: 12 residues. Deletions cut 6 bases from V and 3 bases from J, with 11 bases between. Germline CDR1 reads SQVTM; CDR2 reads ANQGSEA.

This clone was seen once. This chain links TRBV9 with TRBJ1-5; maybe TRBD1 (6 bases). Germline CDR1 SGDLS, CDR2 YYNGEE. V was shortened by 3 bases and J by 7 bases, with 14 bases between the two germline ends. This CDR3 contains 14 residues. CDR3 coding DNA: TGTGCCAGCAGCGCCAACAGGGAAAGGCAGCCCCAGCATTTT. It encodes CASSANRERQPQHF.

The chain links TRBV5-1 to TRBJ1-6; 12 bases match TRBD1. CDR1 and CDR2 from the germline V gene are SGHRS and YFSETQ. The length of the CDR3 is 14 residues. With 4 bases clipped from V and 9 bases from J, the junction kept 2 bases outside the gene matches. CDR3 nucleotides: TGCGCCAGCAGCGGGACAGGGGGCCTTTCACCCCTCCACTTT. This translates into CASSGTGGLSPLHF.

The sample holds many counts of this clone. The chain is built from TRBV6-5 and TRBJ2-7; D is ambiguous. The germline V gene encodes CDR1 MNHEY and CDR2 SVGAGI. V was pared by 6 bases and J by 0 bases, with 9 bases between. The length of the CDR3 is 13 residues. The CDR3 loop is CASSLTGSYEQYF. The CDR3 coding sequence is TGTGCCAGCAGCTTAACGGGCTCCTACGAGCAGTACTTC.

The chain is built from TRBV2 and TRBJ2-1; no reliable D call. Germline V gives CDR1 SNHLY, CDR2 FYNNEI. The germline V and J ends were trimmed by 1 base and 4 bases, with 11 bases remaining between them. The CDR3 sequence is 15 residues long. CDR3 region: CASSEETASYNEQFF. CDR3 coding DNA: TGTGCCAGCAGTGAAGAAACAGCCTCTTACAATGAGCAGTTCTTC.

Many counts were recorded for this clone. V gene TRBV9 combines with J gene TRBJ1-3; no clear D gene. Germline V gene lookup returns CDR1 SGDLS and CDR2 YYNGEE. V was clipped by 0 bases and J by 4 bases, with 11 bases between them. CDR3 size: 15 residues. The CDR3 here is CASSVGGWSGNTIYF. DNA of the CDR3: TGTGCCAGCAGCGTAGGAGGGTGGAGCGGAAACACCATATATTTT.

The rearrangement links TRBV30 to TRBJ2-1; D is perhaps TRBD1 (6 bases). The V end lost 8 bases, the J end lost 10 bases, and 18 bases lay between the germline ends. This CDR3 spans 12 amino acids. The V gene's germline CDR1 is GTSNPN and CDR2 SVGIG (reference sequence). DNA for the CDR3: TGTGCCGCCAACGAGAGGGGGTGGGAGCAGTTCTTC. The encoded protein is CAANERGWEQFF.

Here the CDR3 DNA reads TGTGCCAGCACGAACCGGGACAGGGATGAGCAGTTCTTC. Translating it yields CASTNRDRDEQFF. The chain joins TRBV6-5 to TRBJ2-1; 9 nucleotides agree with TRBD1. The CDR3 consists of 13 residues. Germline CDR1 reads MNHEY; CDR2 reads SVGAGI. With V trimmed by 7 bases and J by 8 bases, 6 bases remained unmatched.

The rearrangement joins TRBV28 to TRBJ1-2; D uncertain. The CDR3 has 14 amino acids. Trimming stripped 3 bases from V and 5 bases from J, with 13 bases between. In germline, CDR1 is MDHEN, CDR2 SYDVKM. The CDR3 sequence is CASSFSETKYGYTF. The DNA for the CDR3 is TGTGCCAGCAGTTTTTCCGAGACAAAATATGGCTACACCTTC.

The J gene is TRBJ1-6, the V gene TRBV27; D perhaps matches TRBD1 (5 bases). Germline values: CDR1 MNHEY, CDR2 SMNVEV (reference sequence). The CDR3 spans 13 residues. The V and J ends lost 3 bases and 9 bases respectively, with 9 bases between them. The CDR3 region has the DNA TGTGCCAGCAGTTTCCCGGGGGGTTCACCCCTCCACTTT. The encoded protein is CASSFPGGSPLHF.

The rearrangement links TRBV4-1 to TRBJ2-1, with a tentative D call TRBD1 (5 bases). Trimming cost V 0 bases and J 8 bases, with 17 bases left between them. CDR1 MGHRA and CDR2 YSYEKL come from the germline V gene. This CDR3 has 16 amino acids. Here the CDR3 reads CASSQESWAQAHEQFF. CDR3 sequence (DNA): TGCGCCAGCAGCCAAGAATCATGGGCACAGGCTCATGAGCAGTTCTTC.